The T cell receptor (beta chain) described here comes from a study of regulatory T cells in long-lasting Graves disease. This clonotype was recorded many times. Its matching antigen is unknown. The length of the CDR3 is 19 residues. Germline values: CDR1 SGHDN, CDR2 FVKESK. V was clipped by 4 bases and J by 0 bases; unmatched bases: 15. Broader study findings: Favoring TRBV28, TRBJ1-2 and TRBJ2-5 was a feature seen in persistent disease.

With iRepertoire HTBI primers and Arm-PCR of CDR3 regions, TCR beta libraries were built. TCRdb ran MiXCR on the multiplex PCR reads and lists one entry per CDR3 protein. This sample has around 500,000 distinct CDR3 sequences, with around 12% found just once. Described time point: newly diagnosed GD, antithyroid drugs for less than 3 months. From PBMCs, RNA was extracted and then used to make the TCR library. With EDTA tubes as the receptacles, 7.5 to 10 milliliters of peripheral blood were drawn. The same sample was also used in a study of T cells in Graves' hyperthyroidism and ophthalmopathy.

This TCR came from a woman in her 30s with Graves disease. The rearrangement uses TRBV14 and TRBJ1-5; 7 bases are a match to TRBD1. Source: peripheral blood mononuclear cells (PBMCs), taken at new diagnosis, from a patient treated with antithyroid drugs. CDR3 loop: CASSPTRDRGIYSNQPQHF. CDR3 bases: TGTGCCAGCAGCCCCACACGGGACAGAGGAATCTATAGCAATCAGCCCCAGCATTTT.